The 26 T cell receptor gamma chains listed next were all sequenced from one sample in a study of γδ T cells in repeated Plasmodium falciparum infection. Gammadelta T cells were flow-sorted from PBMC into Vgamma9/Vdelta2+ and Vdelta2-negative populations for bulk analysis. TCRdb re-called clones from the multiplex PCR reads via CATT. The sample gives roughly 13,000 gamma-chain clones, roughly 1.7% of which show up once; around 30% is in the top ten. Specimen: gamma-delta T cells from blood. The receptor source for this set is a pool of human donors (malaria-infected and uninfected, not separated).

About this clone itself: Translating this DNA gives a protein that differs at residue 2 from the TCRdb one, which belongs to a much larger clone; a read error is likely, and the protein shown is this translation. This chain uses TRGV2 with TRGJ1 or TRGJ2. TCRdb supplies no J gene; here it was assigned by aligning the nucleotide sequence to germline. The CDR3 runs 13 residues. Germline V gene lookup returns CDR1 EGSNGY and CDR2 YDSYNSKV. CDR3 coding DNA: TGTACCACCTGGGACGGGCCCAATTATAAGAAACTCTTT. As protein: CTTWDGPNYKKLF.

This clone was found many times. The TCRdb record carries a much larger clone's protein, which differs from this DNA's translation at residue 7; a read error is the likely cause, and the protein listed here is the DNA translation. The chain employs TRGV4 and TRGJ1 or TRGJ2. V lost 1 base and J lost 7; bases outside the gene matches: 4. The CDR3 consists of 12 residues. Germline-derived CDR1 and CDR2 are EGSTGY and YDSYTSSV. As DNA, the CDR3 is TGTGCCACCTGGGATGGCGAATATAAGAAACTCTTT. Its protein product is CATWDGEYKKLF.

This clone has at least ten counts. For the V gene the call is TRGV4; the J gene has no call. The length of the CDR3 is 13 residues. Germline-derived CDR1 and CDR2 are EGSTGY and YDSYTSSV. The DNA of the CDR3 is TGTGCCACCTGGGATGGGTATGGTTGGTTCCAGATATTT. Encoded protein: CATWDGYGWFQIF.

This clone has a count of ten or more. For this DNA, TCRdb reports the protein of a much larger clone, which diverges at residue 10, most likely from a read error; the protein presented here is translated directly from the DNA. The genes are TRGV9 and TRGJ1 or TRGJ2. The J gene, missing from TCRdb, was assigned here through DNA to germline matching. V shed 1 base and J 3 bases; nucleotides not matched to a gene: 12. The CDR3 length is 16 residues. In germline, CDR1 is GITISATS, CDR2 ISYDGTV (reference sequence). In nucleotides, the CDR3 is TGTGCCTTGTGGGAGGTCCACTACGAGAGTTATTATAAGAAACTCTTT. It yields the protein CALWEVHYESYYKKLF.

This clone has a count of ten or more. One base separates it from a far larger clone, so it is likely a read error. This sequence joins TRGV9 and TRGJP. In the absence of a J gene in TCRdb, the DNA was matched to germline to assign it here. CDR1 and CDR2 from the germline V gene are GITISATS and ISYDGTV (reference sequence). The J segment lost 8 bases and the V segment lost 0 bases, leaving 16 bases of the junction unmatched. This CDR3 has 20 amino acids. CDR3 DNA sequence: TGTGCCTTGTGGGAGGTGGGGCAATGGGGCAAAAAGTTGGGCAAAAAAATCAAGGTATTT. The encoded protein is CALWEVGQWGKKLGKKIKVF.

This clone has more than one count but fewer than ten. The TCRdb protein, from a much larger clone, departs from this DNA's translation at residue 3, likely by read error; the protein shown derives from the DNA. The J gene is TRGJ1 or TRGJ2, the V gene TRGV4. TCRdb gives no J gene; it was assigned here by matching the DNA to germline. The CDR3 extends over 10 amino acids. The germline V gene encodes CDR1 EGSTGY and CDR2 YDSYTSSV. The DNA of the CDR3 is TGTGCCCCCTGGGATGGGAAGAAACTCTTT. Protein sequence: CAPWDGKKLF.

This clone was picked up many times. The protein held in TCRdb is that of a much larger clone and does not match this DNA's translation at residue 5, likely because of a read error; the protein shown is translated from the DNA. The V gene is TRGV9, the J gene TRGJP. TCRdb offers no J gene call, so here the DNA was matched to germline to obtain one. Germline V gene data show CDR1 as GITISATS and CDR2 as ISYDGTV (reference sequence). The CDR3 extends over 17 amino acids. The CDR3, as DNA: TGTGCCTTGTGGGGGGTGCAAGTTGGGTTGGGCAAAAAAATCAAGGTATTT. This gives the protein CALWGVQVGLGKKIKVF.

This clone was detected a few times. A read error is likely here: a far larger clone is one base away. Other DNA sequences from this sample encode an identical CDR3 as well. The rearrangement links TRGV4 to TRGJ1 or TRGJ2. The J gene was not available in TCRdb and was assigned here by matching the DNA to germline segments. The germline gives CDR1 EGSTGY, CDR2 YDSYTSSV. The CDR3 length is 15 residues. The CDR3 sequence: CATWDAPLYYYKKLF. CDR3 DNA: TGCGCCACCTGGGATGCGCCGCTGTATTATTATAAGAAACTCTTT.

This clone is classed as medium-sized. The sample has other DNA sequences that encode this CDR3 too. The gene calls are TRGV4 and TRGJ1 or TRGJ2. Germline V gene lookup returns CDR1 EGSTGY and CDR2 YDSYTSSV. With V trimmed by 1 base and J by 3 bases, 3 bases remained unmatched. The CDR3 consists of 13 residues. The CDR3 nucleotides read TGTGCCACCTGGGATGGTCTTTATTATAAGAAACTCTTT. Translation: CATWDGLYYKKLF.

This clone came up many times. TCRdb's protein for this DNA is that of a much larger clone and differs from the translation at residue 4, likely a read error; the protein shown is the DNA translation. The J gene is TRGJP, the V gene TRGV9. TCRdb leaves out the J gene; it was filled in here by matching the DNA to germline. The CDR3 contains 16 residues. CDR1 and CDR2 from the germline V gene are GITISATS and ISYDGTV (reference sequence). The CDR3, as DNA: TGTGCCTTGCGGGAGGTTACGGAGTTGGGCAAAAAAATCAAGGTATTT. It translates to CALREVTELGKKIKVF.

This clone was counted ten times or more. The protein in TCRdb stems from a much larger clone and differs at residue 6 from this DNA's translation, likely a read error; here the protein is translated from the DNA. The chain links TRGV4 to TRGJ1 or TRGJ2. Germline V gene data show CDR1 as EGSTGY and CDR2 as YDSYTSSV. J gave up 10 bases and V 2 bases, and 5 bases lay outside the gene matches. CDR3 length: 11 amino acids. The CDR3 DNA follows: TGTGCCACCTGGGATGAGCTGAAGAAACTCTTT. It yields the protein CATWDELKKLF.

In the case of this clone: A read error is likely here: a far larger clone is one base away. The same CDR3 can be traced to other DNA sequences in this sample. The V gene is TRGV9, the J gene TRGJP1. TCRdb is silent on the J gene; assignment here came from matching the DNA to germline. CDR3 length: 15 residues. Germline assignment: CDR1 GITISATS and CDR2 ISYDGTV (reference sequence). Here the CDR3 reads CALWEEYTTGWFKIF. The CDR3 DNA follows: TGTGCCTTGTGGGAGGAGTATACCACTGGCTGGTTCAAGATATTT.

This clone has only a few counts. A far larger clone is one nucleotide away, so this likely arose from a read error. Different DNA sequences within this sample yield the same CDR3. This chain uses TRGV9 with TRGJ1 or TRGJ2. Because TCRdb records no J gene, it was assigned here through a match of the DNA to germline. The CDR3 is 16 amino acids. CDR1 is GITISATS and CDR2 is ISYDGTV in the germline V gene (reference sequence). In DNA, the CDR3 is TGCGCCTTGTGGGAGGGTATCCTCCCCGAACATTATAAGAAACTCTTT. It is translated as CALWEGILPEHYKKLF.

Ten or more counts support this clone. This probably arose from a read error, given a far larger clone one base away. Other DNA sequences of this sample code for an identical CDR3. The chain combines TRGV5 with TRGJ1 or TRGJ2. This CDR3 has 14 residues. CDR1 is VINAFY, CDR2 YDVSNSKD, per germline. The CDR3 sequence: CATWDRRNYYKKLF. CDR3 bases: TGTGCCACCTGGGACAGGCGGAATTATTATAAGAAGCTCTTT.

With regard to this clone: TCRdb's protein, taken from a much larger clone, differs from this DNA's translation at residue 10, likely owing to a read error; the protein displayed comes from the DNA. The gene calls are TRGV4 and TRGJ1 or TRGJ2. Per germline, CDR1 EGSTGY and CDR2 YDSYTSSV. This CDR3 has 12 amino acids. CDR3 sequence: CATWDKVYKELF. The CDR3 DNA reads TGTGCCACCTGGGATAAGGTTTATAAGGAACTCTTT.

In its sample, this clone was seen many times. A far larger clone lies a single base away; this is likely a read error. Other DNA sequences in this specimen translate into the identical CDR3. The V gene is TRGV5, but the J gene lacks a call. CDR1 is VINAFY, CDR2 YDVSNSKD, per germline. The CDR3 consists of 12 residues. CDR3 nucleotides: TGTGCCACCTGGGACATCGACTATAAGAAACTCTTC. Protein: CATWDIDYKKLF.

On this clone: A far larger clone is off by one base, so a read error is likely. The DNA is omitted, as the CDR3 cannot be located on it reliably, and the CDR3 follows TCRdb's listing. CDR3 amino acids: CALWEAEIRNSLAVEQHWLSQVSIGRIQHF. The V gene corresponds to TRGV9; no J gene was called. From germline, CDR1 is GITISATS and CDR2 ISYDGTV (reference sequence). The CDR3 is 30 amino acids in total, end residues counted.

This clone has ten or more counts. A far larger clone is just one base off, so this is likely a read error. Within the sample, other DNA sequences also encode this same CDR3. J is TRGJP and V is TRGV9. Per the germline V gene, CDR1 is GITISATS and CDR2 is ISYDGTV (reference sequence). Trimming removed 0 bases from V and 8 bases from J; junction bases left unmatched: 16. The CDR3 has 20 residues. CDR3 coding DNA: TGTGCCTTGTGGGAGGTGGAGCAGTGGGGCAAAAAGTTGGGCAAAAAAATCAAGGTATTT. This gives the protein CALWEVEQWGKKLGKKIKVF.

A note on this clone: The TCRdb record carries a much larger clone's protein, which differs from this DNA's translation at residue 4; a read error is the likely cause, and the protein listed here is the DNA translation. This chain connects TRGV3 to TRGJP. The J gene is not listed in TCRdb, so it was assigned here from a DNA match to germline. CDR1 is VTNTFY, CDR2 YDVSTARD, per germline (reference sequence). This CDR3 has 18 residues. The CDR3 sequence: CATRDVSTQELGKKIKVF. In DNA form, the CDR3 reads TGTGCCACCAGGGACGTGTCAACGCAAGAGTTGGGCAAAAAAATCAAGGTATTT.

In its sample, this clone was seen many times. TCRdb's protein, taken from a much larger clone, differs from this DNA's translation at residue 10, likely owing to a read error; the protein displayed comes from the DNA. The gene calls are TRGV9 and TRGJP. Germline V CDR1 and CDR2: GITISATS, ISYDGTV (reference sequence). The CDR3 spans 16 residues. CDR3: CALWDQQELSKKIKVF. CDR3 coding DNA: TGTGCCTTGTGGGACCAGCAAGAGTTGAGCAAAAAAATCAAGGTATTT.

Many counts were recorded for this clone. TCRdb has a much larger clone's protein, which differs at residue 8 from the translation of this DNA, likely because of a read error; what is shown is the protein translated from the DNA. This sequence joins TRGV9 and TRGJ1 or TRGJ2. The J gene, left out of TCRdb, was set here by checking the DNA against germline. V lost 3 bases to trimming and J lost 0 bases; unmatched junction nucleotides: 8. Germline CDR1 reads GITISATS; CDR2 reads ISYDGTV (reference sequence). CDR3 length: 15 residues. CDR3: CALWEPTRNYYKKLF. CDR3 DNA sequence: TGTGCCTTGTGGGAGCCTACGCGGAATTATTATAAGAAACTCTTT.

There are a few counts of this clone. This DNA's translation differs at residue 6 from TCRdb's protein, which comes from a much larger clone; a read error is likely, and the protein shown is translated from the DNA. This chain connects TRGV9 to TRGJ1 or TRGJ2. The J gene, not given by TCRdb, was assigned here from a germline match of the nucleotide sequence. Germline CDR1 reads GITISATS; CDR2 reads ISYDGTV (reference sequence). CDR3 length equals 12 residues. The ends lost 5 bases at V and 7 bases at J; junction bases unmatched: 8. CDR3: CALWAYRYKKLF. The CDR3 region has the DNA TGTGCCTTGTGGGCCTACCGATATAAGAAACTCTTT.

The sample holds a few counts of this clone. This sequence is one base from a far larger clone and is likely a read error. This specimen includes other DNA sequences encoding the same CDR3. This chain uses TRGV9 with TRGJ1 or TRGJ2. The J gene is absent in TCRdb and was assigned here via DNA matching to germline. With 3 bases clipped from V and 10 bases from J, the junction kept 12 bases outside the gene matches. Germline CDR1 and CDR2: GITISATS and ISYDGTV (reference sequence). The CDR3 is 13 residues long. The CDR3 loop reads CALWEFRRLKKLF. The CDR3 DNA sequence: TGTGCCTTGTGGGAGTTTAGGCGACTGAAGAAACTCTTT.

This clone has ten or more counts. A far larger clone is one base from this, pointing to a likely read error. The same CDR3 arises from other DNA sequences in this sample as well. The chain links TRGV9 to TRGJ1 or TRGJ2. TCRdb leaves out the J gene; it was filled in here by matching the DNA to germline. This CDR3 spans 14 amino acids. V trimming: 0 bases; J trimming: 7 bases; junction bases outside the gene matches: 9. Per germline, CDR1 GITISATS and CDR2 ISYDGTV (reference sequence). CDR3 amino acids: CALWEVQGGYKKLF. The CDR3 DNA sequence: TGTGCCTTGTGGGAGGTGCAGGGAGGGTATAAGAAACTCTTT.

This clone came up a few times. This DNA's translation and the protein TCRdb lists, from a much larger clone, do not match at residue 7, likely due to a read error; the protein shown is translated from the DNA. The CDR3 DNA reads as TGTGCCTTGTGGGAGGTGAAAGATCTAGAGTTGGGCAAAAAAATCAAGGTATTT. This gives the protein CALWEVKDLELGKKIKVF. The chain joins TRGV9 to TRGJP. TCRdb lists no J gene, so it was determined here by aligning the DNA to germline. CDR1 is GITISATS and CDR2 is ISYDGTV in the germline V gene (reference sequence). The CDR3 spans 18 residues. Trimming at V came to 0 bases and at J to 6 bases, leaving 8 bases not matched to a gene.

This clone occurred a few times. The TCRdb record carries a much larger clone's protein, which differs from this DNA's translation at residue 7; a read error is the likely cause, and the protein listed here is the DNA translation. CDR3 sequence reads: CALWEATNTTGWFKIF. The CDR3 DNA sequence: TGTGCCTTGTGGGAGGCAACCAATACCACTGGTTGGTTCAAGATATTT. The chain recombines TRGV9 with TRGJP1. The J gene comes from matching the DNA to germline here; TCRdb lacks it. J lost 0 bases, V lost 2 bases, and 6 bases had no gene match. CDR3 length: 16 residues. Germline lookup yields CDR1 GITISATS and CDR2 ISYDGTV (reference sequence).